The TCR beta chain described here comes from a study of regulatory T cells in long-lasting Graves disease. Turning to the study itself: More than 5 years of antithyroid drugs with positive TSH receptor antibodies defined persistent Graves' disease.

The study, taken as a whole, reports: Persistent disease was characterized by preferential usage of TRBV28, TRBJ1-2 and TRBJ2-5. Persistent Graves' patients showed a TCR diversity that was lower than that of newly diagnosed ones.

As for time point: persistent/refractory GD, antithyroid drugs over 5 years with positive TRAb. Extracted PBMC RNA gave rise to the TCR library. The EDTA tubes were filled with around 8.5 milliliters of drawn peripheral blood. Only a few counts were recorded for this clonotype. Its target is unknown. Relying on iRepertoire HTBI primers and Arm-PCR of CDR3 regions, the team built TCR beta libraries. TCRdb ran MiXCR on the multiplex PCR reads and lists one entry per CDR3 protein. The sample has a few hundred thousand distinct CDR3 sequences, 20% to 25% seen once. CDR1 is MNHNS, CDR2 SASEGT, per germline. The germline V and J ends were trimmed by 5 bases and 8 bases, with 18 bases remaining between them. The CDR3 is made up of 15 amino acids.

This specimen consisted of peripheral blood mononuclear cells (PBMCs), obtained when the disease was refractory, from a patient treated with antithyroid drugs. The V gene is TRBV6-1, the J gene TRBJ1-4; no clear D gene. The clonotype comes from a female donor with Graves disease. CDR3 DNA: TGTGCCAGCAGTCCCGGATCGGCGGAGGTCGAAAAACTGTTTTTT. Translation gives CASSPGSAEVEKLFF.